This T cell receptor beta chain was identified during a study of T cells in Graves' hyperthyroidism and ophthalmopathy. What was amplified from RNA transcripts were TCR beta CDR3 regions. Carried out on the TCR CDR3, a first-round RT-PCR used the HTBI primer set. TCRdb called the multiplex PCR reads again in MiXCR, with one record for every CDR3 protein. Counted here are a few hundred thousand distinct CDR3 sequences, around 16% occurring once; the ten biggest clones make up under 8%. V lost 7 bases and J lost 2; bases outside the gene matches: 13. The CDR3 spans 19 residues. In germline, CDR1 is ENHRY, CDR2 SYGVKD. Study-wide results and caveats: Blood samples included most of the expanded thyroid clonotypes exceeding 0.001.

For Graves' hyperthyroidism to be stable, ophthalmopathy could not progress within 18 months. Hyperthyroidism was newly diagnosed in patients aged 18 to 65 (duration under 2 months). Isolation of PBMCs was performed on about 9.9 ml fresh peripheral blood. In its sample, this clonotype was seen many times. Its cognate antigen is unknown. This rearrangement joins TRBV10-3 to TRBJ2-1; 14 positions agree with TRBD2. The receptor comes from a woman in her twenties or thirties with Graves' hyperthyroidism. The sequenced material came from blood. CDR3 amino acids: CAITTDRTSGRSPYNEQFF. CDR3 sequence (DNA): TGTGCCATCACCACCGATAGGACTAGCGGGAGGTCACCCTACAATGAGCAGTTCTTC.